A selection of T cell receptor beta chains follows, all from one sample in a study of a mutant IDH1 vaccine in newly diagnosed glioma. These receptors' targets are unknown. The method was immunoSEQ multiplex PCR; TCRdb's version includes in-frame clones alone and lacks a portion of them. The data show tens of thousands of clones, 80% to 85% seen once. The sequenced sample was PBMCs, obtained from a glioma patient whose treatment included an IDH1 peptide vaccine. All receptors come from a man aged 18-30 years with glioma. CDR3s include the opening cysteine and the closing phenylalanine or tryptophan. The D gene is left open where the match is weak. Size is omitted from some rows. Given values are once, few, many or a class for expanded clones.

CDR3: CASSIWSGGAGNEQFF
DNA: TGTGCCAGTAGTATTTGGTCGGGGGGCGCCGGCAATGAGCAGTTCTTC
J: TRBJ2-1
V: TRBV19
D: .
size: .

CDR3: CASSLEPRYEQYF
DNA: TGTGCCAGCAGCTTAGAACCCCGGTACGAGCAGTACTTC
J: TRBJ2-7
V: TRBV7-3
D: .
size: .

CDR3: CASSLEVRGTEAFF
DNA: TGTGCCAGCAGCTTAGAAGTGAGGGGCACTGAAGCTTTCTTT
J: TRBJ1-1
V: TRBV7-9
D: .
size: .

CDR3: CASSGKDYNSPLHF
DNA: TGTGCCAGCTCAGGAAAAGATTATAATTCACCCCTCCACTTT
J: TRBJ1-6
V: TRBV18
D: .
size: once

CDR3: CASSQERGYYNEQFF
DNA: TGCGCCAGCAGCCAAGAACGTGGTTACTACAATGAGCAGTTCTTC
J: TRBJ2-1
V: TRBV4-3
D: .
size: .

CDR3: CASSPGQTLAKNIQYF
DNA: TGTGCCAGCAGCCCCGGACAGACGTTAGCCAAAAACATTCAGTACTTC
J: TRBJ2-4
V: TRBV9
D: .
size: .

CDR3: CASRSPGGPGNTIYF
DNA: TGTGCCAGCAGGTCCCCTGGGGGCCCGGGAAACACCATATATTTT
J: TRBJ1-3
V: TRBV6-5
D: .
size: .

CDR3: CAWNAVANTEAFF
DNA: TGTGCCTGGAATGCTGTGGCTAACACTGAAGCTTTCTTT
J: TRBJ1-1
V: TRBV30
D: .
size: .

CDR3: CASSYLGQGDGYTF
DNA: TGTGCCAGCAGTTACTTGGGACAGGGGGACGGCTACACCTTC
J: TRBJ1-2
V: TRBV6-5
D: TRBD1
size: .

CDR3: CASSLRGNEQFF
DNA: TGTGCCAGCAGTCTAAGGGGCAATGAGCAGTTCTTC
J: TRBJ2-1
V: TRBV6-5
D: .
size: .

CDR3: CASSPSASQQYF
DNA: TGTGCCAGCAGCCCCTCCGCGTCGCAGCAGTACTTC
J: TRBJ2-7
V: TRBV7-9
D: .
size: .

CDR3: CASSRDRVYTEAFF
DNA: TGTGCCAGCAGTCGGGACAGGGTGTACACTGAAGCTTTCTTT
J: TRBJ1-1
V: TRBV6-5
D: TRBD1
size: .

CDR3: CAIGTPGREKLFF
DNA: TGTGCCATCGGGACTCCGGGACGTGAAAAACTGTTTTTT
J: TRBJ1-4
V: TRBV6-5
D: .
size: few

CDR3: CASSDPGQLSYEQYF
DNA: TGTGCCAGCAGCGATCCGGGACAACTCTCCTACGAGCAGTACTTC
J: TRBJ2-7
V: TRBV5-4
D: .
size: once

CDR3: CASGFQQGLSYEQYF
DNA: TGTGCCAGCGGATTTCAGCAGGGCCTCTCCTACGAGCAGTACTTC
J: TRBJ2-7
V: TRBV5-4
D: .
size: .

CDR3: CASRTIGGGGNTEAFF
DNA: TGTGCCAGCAGGACCATCGGGGGGGGTGGGAACACTGAAGCTTTCTTT
J: TRBJ1-1
V: TRBV27
D: .
size: .

CDR3: CASSETQYF
DNA: TGTGCCAGCAGTGAGACCCAGTACTTC
J: TRBJ2-5
V: TRBV2
D: .
size: .

CDR3: CASSQEGEGGRYGYTF
DNA: TGCGCCAGCAGCCAAGAGGGAGAAGGGGGCAGGTATGGCTACACCTTC
J: TRBJ1-2
V: TRBV4-1
D: TRBD1
size: once

CDR3: CASSDHGNNQPQHF
DNA: TGTGCCAGCAGTGACCACGGAAACAATCAGCCCCAGCATTTT
J: TRBJ1-5
V: TRBV2
D: .
size: .

CDR3: CASSSQGGFGEAFF
DNA: TGTGCCAGCAGCTCACAGGGTGGGTTCGGTGAAGCTTTCTTT
J: TRBJ1-1
V: TRBV7-3
D: .
size: medium-sized

CDR3: CASSQLSGSTEAFF
DNA: TGTGCCAGCAGCCAGTTATCAGGTAGCACTGAAGCTTTCTTT
J: TRBJ1-1
V: TRBV14
D: .
size: few

CDR3: CASSYATRTQYF
DNA: TGTGCCAGCAGCTACGCCACCCGTACGCAGTACTTC
J: TRBJ2-4
V: TRBV7-2
D: .
size: .

CDR3: CASSQVGTGRYEQYF
DNA: TGTGCCAGCAGCCAAGTGGGAACAGGGAGGTACGAGCAGTACTTC
J: TRBJ2-7
V: TRBV14
D: .
size: .

CDR3: CASSLNLAPYEQYF
DNA: TGTGCCAGCAGCTTAAACTTGGCCCCCTACGAGCAGTACTTC
J: TRBJ2-7
V: TRBV7-9
D: .
size: .

CDR3: CASSGHLTSLNTGELFF
DNA: TGTGCCAGCAGCGGCCATTTGACATCACTGAACACCGGGGAGCTGTTTTTT
J: TRBJ2-2
V: TRBV9
D: .
size: .

CDR3: CASRKGFYEQYF
DNA: TGTGCCAGCCGAAAAGGGTTCTACGAGCAGTACTTC
J: TRBJ2-7
V: TRBV28
D: .
size: once

CDR3: CASSSGQGAQDTQYF
DNA: TGTGCCAGCAGCTCCGGACAGGGGGCACAAGATACGCAGTATTTT
J: TRBJ2-3
V: TRBV5-6
D: TRBD1
size: .

CDR3: CASSYWGQGNEKLFF
DNA: TGTGCCAGCAGTTACTGGGGACAGGGTAATGAAAAACTGTTTTTT
J: TRBJ1-4
V: TRBV6-6
D: TRBD1
size: .

CDR3: CASSRHPGLAEYEQYF
DNA: TGTGCCAGCAGCAGACATCCGGGACTAGCGGAATACGAGCAGTACTTC
J: TRBJ2-7
V: TRBV7-2
D: TRBD2
size: .

CDR3: CASSQDGTGVQPQHF
DNA: TGTGCCAGCAGCCAAGACGGGACAGGGGTTCAGCCCCAGCATTTT
J: TRBJ1-5
V: TRBV4-2
D: TRBD1
size: once

CDR3: CASSVTSGRTADTQYF
DNA: TGTGCCAGCAGCGTTACTAGCGGGAGGACCGCAGATACGCAGTATTTT
J: TRBJ2-3
V: TRBV9
D: TRBD2
size: .

CDR3: CASSLVGTGRTEAFF
DNA: TGTGCCAGCAGCTTAGTGGGGACAGGGAGGACTGAAGCTTTCTTT
J: TRBJ1-1
V: TRBV11-2
D: TRBD1
size: .

CDR3: CASSLRGFVDEQFF
DNA: TGTGCCAGCAGCTTAAGAGGGTTTGTGGATGAGCAGTTCTTC
J: TRBJ2-1
V: TRBV11-3
D: .
size: .

CDR3: CASSYLAGGLNEQFF
DNA: TGTGCCAGCAGTTATCTAGCGGGGGGGCTGAATGAGCAGTTCTTC
J: TRBJ2-1
V: TRBV13
D: TRBD2
size: once

CDR3: CASSPDWTTNEKLFF
DNA: TGTGCCAGCAGCCCTGACTGGACAACTAATGAAAAACTGTTTTTT
J: TRBJ1-4
V: TRBV7-2
D: .
size: .

CDR3: CASSLLTSGRHNEQFF
DNA: TGTGCCAGCAGTCTCCTTACTAGCGGGAGGCACAATGAGCAGTTCTTC
J: TRBJ2-1
V: TRBV28
D: TRBD2
size: .

CDR3: CASSLGRRNEQYF
DNA: TGTGCCAGCAGCTTGGGCAGGAGGAACGAGCAGTACTTC
J: TRBJ2-7
V: TRBV5-5
D: .
size: once

CDR3: CSAGPSYEQYF
DNA: TGCAGTGCGGGGCCGTCCTACGAGCAGTACTTC
J: TRBJ2-7
V: TRBV20-1
D: .
size: .

CDR3: CASSFRQAWAGELFF
DNA: TGTGCCAGCAGTTTTCGACAGGCGTGGGCCGGGGAGCTGTTTTTT
J: TRBJ2-2
V: TRBV28
D: .
size: .